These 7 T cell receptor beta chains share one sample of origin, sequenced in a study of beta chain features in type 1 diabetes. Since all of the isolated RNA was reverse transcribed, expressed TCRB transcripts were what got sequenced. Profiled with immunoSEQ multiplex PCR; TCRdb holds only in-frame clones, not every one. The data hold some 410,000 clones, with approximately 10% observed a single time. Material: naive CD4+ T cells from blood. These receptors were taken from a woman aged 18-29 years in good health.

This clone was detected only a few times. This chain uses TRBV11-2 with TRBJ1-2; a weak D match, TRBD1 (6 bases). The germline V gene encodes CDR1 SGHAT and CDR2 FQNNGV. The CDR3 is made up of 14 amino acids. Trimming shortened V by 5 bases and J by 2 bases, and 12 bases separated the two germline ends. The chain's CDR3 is CASSRTDDNYGYTF. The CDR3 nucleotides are TGTGCCAGCAGCCGGACAGACGACAACTATGGCTACACCTTC.

The DNA of the CDR3 is TGCAGTGCTCCCGTTGGAAACACCATATATTTT. It translates to CSAPVGNTIYF. V gene TRBV20-1 combines with J gene TRBJ1-3, with D unclear. The germline gives CDR1 DFQATT, CDR2 SNEGSKA (reference sequence). CDR3 length: 11 residues. V lost 5 bases and J lost 3, with 5 bases in between.

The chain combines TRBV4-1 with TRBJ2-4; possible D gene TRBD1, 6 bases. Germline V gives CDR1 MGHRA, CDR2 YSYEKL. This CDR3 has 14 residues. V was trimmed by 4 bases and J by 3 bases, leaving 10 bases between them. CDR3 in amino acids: CASSPRGVKNIQYF. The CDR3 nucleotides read TGCGCCAGCAGCCCCAGGGGAGTCAAAAACATTCAGTACTTC.

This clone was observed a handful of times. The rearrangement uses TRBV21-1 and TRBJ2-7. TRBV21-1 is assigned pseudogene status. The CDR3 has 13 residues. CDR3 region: CASISGASYEQYF. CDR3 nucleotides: TGTGCCAGCATCTCGGGGGCCTCCTACGAGCAGTACTTC.

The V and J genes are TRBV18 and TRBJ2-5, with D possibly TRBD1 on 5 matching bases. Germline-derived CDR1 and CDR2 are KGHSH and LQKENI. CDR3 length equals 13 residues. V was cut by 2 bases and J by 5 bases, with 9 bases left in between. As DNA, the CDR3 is TGTGCCAGCTCACCATCAGGGTACGAGACCCAGTACTTC. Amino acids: CASSPSGYETQYF. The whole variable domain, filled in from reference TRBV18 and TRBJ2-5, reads NAGVMQNPRHLVRRRGQEARLRCSPMKGHSHVYWYRQLPEEGLKFMVYLQKENIIDESGMPKERFSAEFPKEGPSILRIQQVVRGDSAAYFCASSPSGYETQYFGPGTRLLVL.

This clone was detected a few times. This CDR3 reads CASSQIWDTSYTF. CDR3 DNA: TGCGCCAGCAGCCAAATATGGGACACGAGCTACACCTTC. The chain links TRBV4-1 to TRBJ1-2; D possibly corresponds to TRBD1 (6 bases). This CDR3 contains 13 residues. V lost 2 bases and J 9 bases, leaving 13 bases between the germline ends. Germline V CDR1 and CDR2: MGHRA, YSYEKL.

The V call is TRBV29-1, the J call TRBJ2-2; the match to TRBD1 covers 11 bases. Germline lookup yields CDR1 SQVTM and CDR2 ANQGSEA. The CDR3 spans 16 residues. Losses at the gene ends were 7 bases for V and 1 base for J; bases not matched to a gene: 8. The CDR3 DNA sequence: TGCAGCGCTACGGACAGGGGGCGAGTGAACACCGGGGAGCTGTTTTTT. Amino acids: CSATDRGRVNTGELFF.